This TCR beta chain came from a study of cytomegalovirus exposure and HLA in healthy donors. As for the study in general: An earlier analysis found some 100 million unique TCR beta sequences from around 180 million T cells.

The CDR3 has 16 residues. In germline, CDR1 is SEHNR, CDR2 FQNEAQ (reference sequence). A multiplex PCR was run with 60 Vbeta primers and 13 Jbeta primers. The repertoire was sequenced with immunoSEQ multiplex PCR; TCRdb's copy has only in-frame clones and lacks some. The repertoire has 130,000 or so clones, 85% of them found once; the top ten carry 6% to 8%. Sequencing was performed on PBMCs. This sequence was found in a woman between 25 and 40 years old in good health and CMV-seropositive. The chain has TRBV7-9 and TRBJ2-6; the match to TRBD2 covers 7 bases. The CDR3 DNA follows: TGTGTCCCCTCACCGGGAGGACTCTCTGGGGCCAACGTCCTGACTTTC. This gives the protein CVPSPGGLSGANVLTF.